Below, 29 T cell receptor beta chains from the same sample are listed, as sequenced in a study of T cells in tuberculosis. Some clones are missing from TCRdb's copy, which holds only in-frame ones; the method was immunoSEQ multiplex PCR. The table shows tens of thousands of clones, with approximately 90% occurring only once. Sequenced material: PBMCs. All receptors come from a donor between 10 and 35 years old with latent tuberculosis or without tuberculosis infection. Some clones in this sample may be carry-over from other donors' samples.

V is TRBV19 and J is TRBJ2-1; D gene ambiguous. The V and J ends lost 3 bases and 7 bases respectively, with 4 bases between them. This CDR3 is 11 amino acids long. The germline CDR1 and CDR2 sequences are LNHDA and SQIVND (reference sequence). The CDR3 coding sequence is TGTGCCAGTAGTATTCGGAATGAGCAGTTCTTC. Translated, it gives CASSIRNEQFF.

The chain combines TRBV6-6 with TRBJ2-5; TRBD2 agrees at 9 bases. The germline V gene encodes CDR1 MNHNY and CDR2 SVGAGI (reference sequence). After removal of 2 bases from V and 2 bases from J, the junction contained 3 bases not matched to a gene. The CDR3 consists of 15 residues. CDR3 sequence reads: CASSYALAGQETQYF. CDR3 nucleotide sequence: TGTGCCAGCAGTTACGCCCTAGCGGGACAAGAGACCCAGTACTTC.

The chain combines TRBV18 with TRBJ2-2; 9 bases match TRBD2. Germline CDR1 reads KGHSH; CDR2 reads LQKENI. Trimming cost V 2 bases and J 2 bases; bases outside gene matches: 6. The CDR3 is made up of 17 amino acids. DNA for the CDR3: TGTGCCAGCTCACCATCGCTAGCGGGGATTAACACCGGGGAGCTGTTTTTT. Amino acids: CASSPSLAGINTGELFF.

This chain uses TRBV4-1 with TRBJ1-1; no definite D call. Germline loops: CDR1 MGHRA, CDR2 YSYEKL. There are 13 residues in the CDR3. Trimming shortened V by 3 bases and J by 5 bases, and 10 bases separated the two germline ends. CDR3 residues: CASSQTPWTEAFF. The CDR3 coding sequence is TGCGCCAGCAGCCAGACACCTTGGACTGAAGCTTTCTTT.

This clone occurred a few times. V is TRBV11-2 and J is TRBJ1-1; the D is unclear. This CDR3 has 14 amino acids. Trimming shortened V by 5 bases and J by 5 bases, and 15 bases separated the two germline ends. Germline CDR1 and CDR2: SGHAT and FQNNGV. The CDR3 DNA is TGTGCCAGCAGCCTCGTCCTAACCGGGACTGAAGCTTTCTTT. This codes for CASSLVLTGTEAFF.

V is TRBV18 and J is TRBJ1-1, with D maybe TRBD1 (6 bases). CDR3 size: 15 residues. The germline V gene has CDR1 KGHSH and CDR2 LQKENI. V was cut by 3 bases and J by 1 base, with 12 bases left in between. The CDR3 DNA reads TGTGCCAGCTCACCTTCCCGGGACAAGAACACTGAAGCTTTCTTT. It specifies CASSPSRDKNTEAFF.

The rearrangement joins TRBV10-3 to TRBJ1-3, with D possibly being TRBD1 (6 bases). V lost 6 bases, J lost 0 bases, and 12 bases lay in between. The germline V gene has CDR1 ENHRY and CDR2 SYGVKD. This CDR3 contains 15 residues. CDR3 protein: CAIRPRDTSGNTIYF. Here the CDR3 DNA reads TGTGCCATCAGACCCCGGGACACCTCTGGAAACACCATATATTTT.

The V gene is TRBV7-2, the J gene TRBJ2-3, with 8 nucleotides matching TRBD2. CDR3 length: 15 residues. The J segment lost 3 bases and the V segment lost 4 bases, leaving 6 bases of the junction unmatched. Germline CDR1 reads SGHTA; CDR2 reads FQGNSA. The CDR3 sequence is CASSSLAGMTDTQYF. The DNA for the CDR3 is TGTGCCAGCAGCTCATTAGCGGGGATGACAGATACGCAGTATTTT.

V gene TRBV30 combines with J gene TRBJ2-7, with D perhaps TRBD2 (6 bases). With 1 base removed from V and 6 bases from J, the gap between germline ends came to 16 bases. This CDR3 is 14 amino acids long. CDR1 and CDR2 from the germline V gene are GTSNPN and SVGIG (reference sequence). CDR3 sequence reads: CAWSDGGWGGEQYF. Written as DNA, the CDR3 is TGTGCCTGGAGTGACGGGGGTTGGGGCGGCGAGCAGTACTTC.

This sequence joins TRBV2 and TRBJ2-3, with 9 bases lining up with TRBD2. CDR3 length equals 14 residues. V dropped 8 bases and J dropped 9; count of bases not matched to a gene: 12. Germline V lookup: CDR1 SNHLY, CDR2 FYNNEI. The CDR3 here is CASGGGGVLQTQYF. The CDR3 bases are TGTGCCAGCGGTGGCGGGGGGGTCCTGCAAACGCAGTATTTT.

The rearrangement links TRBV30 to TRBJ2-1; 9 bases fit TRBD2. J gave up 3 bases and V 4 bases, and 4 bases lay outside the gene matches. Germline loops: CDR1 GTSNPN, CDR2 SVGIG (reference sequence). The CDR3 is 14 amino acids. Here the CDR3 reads CAWTSGISYNEQFF. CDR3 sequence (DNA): TGTGCCTGGACTAGCGGGATAAGCTACAATGAGCAGTTCTTC.

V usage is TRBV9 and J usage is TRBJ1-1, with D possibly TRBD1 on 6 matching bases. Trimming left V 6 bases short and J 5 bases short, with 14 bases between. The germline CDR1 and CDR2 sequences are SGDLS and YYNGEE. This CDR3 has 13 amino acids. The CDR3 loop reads CASNWRGQTEAFF. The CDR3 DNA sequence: TGTGCCAGCAATTGGCGGGGGCAGACTGAAGCTTTCTTT. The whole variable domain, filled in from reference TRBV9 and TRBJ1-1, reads DSGVTQTPKHLITATGQRVTLRCSPRSGDLSVYWYQQSLDQGLQFLIQYYNGEERAKGNILERFSAQQFPDLHSELNLSSLELGDSALYFCASNWRGQTEAFFGQGTRLTVV.

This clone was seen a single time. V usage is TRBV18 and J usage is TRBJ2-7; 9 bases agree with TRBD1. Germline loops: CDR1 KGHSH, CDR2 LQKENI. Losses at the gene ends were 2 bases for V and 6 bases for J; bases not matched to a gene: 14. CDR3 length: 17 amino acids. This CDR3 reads CASSPMGTGQGVGEQYF. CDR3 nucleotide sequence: TGTGCCAGCTCACCAATGGGGACGGGACAGGGAGTAGGCGAGCAGTACTTC.

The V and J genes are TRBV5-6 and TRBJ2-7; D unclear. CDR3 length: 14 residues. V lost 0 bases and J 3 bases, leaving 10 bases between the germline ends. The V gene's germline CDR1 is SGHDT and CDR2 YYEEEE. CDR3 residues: CASSLVAAYYEQYF. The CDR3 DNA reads TGTGCCAGCAGCTTGGTAGCAGCCTACTACGAGCAGTACTTC.

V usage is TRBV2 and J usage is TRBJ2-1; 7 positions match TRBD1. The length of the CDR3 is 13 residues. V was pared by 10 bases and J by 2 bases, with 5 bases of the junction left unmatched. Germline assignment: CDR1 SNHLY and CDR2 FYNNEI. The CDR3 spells CATSQGPYNEQFF. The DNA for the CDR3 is TGTGCCACCTCACAGGGGCCCTACAATGAGCAGTTCTTC.

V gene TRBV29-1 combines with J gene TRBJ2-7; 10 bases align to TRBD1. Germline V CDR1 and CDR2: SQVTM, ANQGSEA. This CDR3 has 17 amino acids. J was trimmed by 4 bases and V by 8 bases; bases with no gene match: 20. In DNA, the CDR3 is TGCAGCCCTACCGGGGACAGGGGATACGAGGCCCGTTACGAGCAGTACTTC. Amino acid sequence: CSPTGDRGYEARYEQYF.

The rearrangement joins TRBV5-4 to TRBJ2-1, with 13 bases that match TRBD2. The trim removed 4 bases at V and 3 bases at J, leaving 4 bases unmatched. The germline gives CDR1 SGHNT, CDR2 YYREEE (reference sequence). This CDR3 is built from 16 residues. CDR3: CASSPRTSGSYNEQFF. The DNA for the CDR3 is TGTGCCAGCAGCCCACGGACTAGCGGGAGCTACAATGAGCAGTTCTTC.

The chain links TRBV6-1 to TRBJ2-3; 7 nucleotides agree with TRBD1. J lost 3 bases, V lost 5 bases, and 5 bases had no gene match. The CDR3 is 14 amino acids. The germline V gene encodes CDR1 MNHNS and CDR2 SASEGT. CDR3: CASSYWDRTDTQYF. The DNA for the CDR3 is TGTGCCAGCAGTTATTGGGACAGAACAGATACGCAGTATTTT.

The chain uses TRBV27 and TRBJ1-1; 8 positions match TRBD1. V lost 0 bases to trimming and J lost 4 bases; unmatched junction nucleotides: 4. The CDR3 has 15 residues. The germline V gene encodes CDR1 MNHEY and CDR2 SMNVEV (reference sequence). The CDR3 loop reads CASSLSPTGVTEAFF. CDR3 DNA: TGTGCCAGCAGTTTATCCCCGACAGGGGTCACTGAAGCTTTCTTT.

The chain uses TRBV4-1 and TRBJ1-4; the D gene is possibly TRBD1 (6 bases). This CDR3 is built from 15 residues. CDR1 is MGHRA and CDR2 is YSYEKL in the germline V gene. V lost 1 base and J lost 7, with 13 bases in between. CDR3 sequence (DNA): TGCGCCAGCAGCCAAGTATGGGGGGGCACTGAAAAACTGTTTTTT. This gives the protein CASSQVWGGTEKLFF.

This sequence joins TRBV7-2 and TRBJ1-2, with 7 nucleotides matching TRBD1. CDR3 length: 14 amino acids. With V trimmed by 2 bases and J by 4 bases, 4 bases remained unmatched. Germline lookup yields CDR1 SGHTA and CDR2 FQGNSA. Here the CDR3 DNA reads TGTGCCAGCAGCTTAAGGGGGCTGGGCTATGGCTACACCTTC. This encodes CASSLRGLGYGYTF.

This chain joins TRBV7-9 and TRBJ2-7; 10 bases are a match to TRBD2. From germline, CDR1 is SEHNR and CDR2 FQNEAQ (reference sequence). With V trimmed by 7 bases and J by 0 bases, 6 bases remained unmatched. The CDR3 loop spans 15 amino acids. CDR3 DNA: TGTGCCAGCAAGGAAATAGCGGGGGGCTCCTACGAGCAGTACTTC. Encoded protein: CASKEIAGGSYEQYF.

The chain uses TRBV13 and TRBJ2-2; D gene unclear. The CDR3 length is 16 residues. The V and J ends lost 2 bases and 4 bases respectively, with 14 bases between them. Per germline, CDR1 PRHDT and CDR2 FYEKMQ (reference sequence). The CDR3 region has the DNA TGTGCCAGCAGCTTAACCCTTCATCCACTCACCGGGGAGCTGTTTTTT. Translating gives CASSLTLHPLTGELFF.

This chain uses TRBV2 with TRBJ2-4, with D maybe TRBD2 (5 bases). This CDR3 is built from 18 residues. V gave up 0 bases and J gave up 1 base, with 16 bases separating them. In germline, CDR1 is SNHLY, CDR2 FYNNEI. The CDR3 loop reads CASSEALQGRRAKNIQYF. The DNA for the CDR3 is TGTGCCAGCAGTGAAGCGCTTCAAGGCAGGAGGGCCAAAAACATTCAGTACTTC.

The CDR3: CASSQALRQGAYNEQFF. The CDR3 DNA reads as TGCGCCAGCAGCCAAGCCCTACGACAGGGGGCCTACAATGAGCAGTTCTTC. The rearrangement links TRBV4-3 to TRBJ2-1; 9 positions match TRBD1. The length of the CDR3 is 17 residues. V shed 1 base, J shed 2 bases, and the junction held 6 bases outside the gene matches. Germline lookup yields CDR1 LGHNA and CDR2 YSLEER.

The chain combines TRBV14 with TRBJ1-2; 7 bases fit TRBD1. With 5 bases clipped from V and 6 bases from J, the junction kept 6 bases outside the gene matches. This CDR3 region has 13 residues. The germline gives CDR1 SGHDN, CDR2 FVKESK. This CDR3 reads CASSSRGQDGYTF. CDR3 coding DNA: TGTGCCAGCAGCTCCCGCGGACAGGATGGCTACACCTTC.

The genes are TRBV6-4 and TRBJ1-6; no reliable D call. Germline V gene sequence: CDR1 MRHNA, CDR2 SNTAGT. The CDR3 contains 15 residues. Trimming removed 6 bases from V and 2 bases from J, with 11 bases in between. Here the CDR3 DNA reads TGTGCCAGCAGGCCTGAGGATACCTATAATTCACCCCTCCACTTT. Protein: CASRPEDTYNSPLHF.

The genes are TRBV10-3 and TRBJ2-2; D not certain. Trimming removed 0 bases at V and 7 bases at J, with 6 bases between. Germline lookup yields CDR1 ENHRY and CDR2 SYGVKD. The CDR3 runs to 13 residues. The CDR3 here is CAISESVIGELFF. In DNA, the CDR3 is TGTGCCATCAGTGAGTCTGTAATCGGGGAGCTGTTTTTT.

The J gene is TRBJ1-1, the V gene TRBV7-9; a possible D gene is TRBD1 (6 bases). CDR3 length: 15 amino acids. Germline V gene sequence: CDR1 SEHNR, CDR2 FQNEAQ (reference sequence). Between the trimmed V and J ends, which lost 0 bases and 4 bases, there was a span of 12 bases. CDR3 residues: CASSLATGVSTEAFF. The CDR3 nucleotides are TGTGCCAGCAGCTTAGCGACAGGAGTTAGCACTGAAGCTTTCTTT.